Listed below are T cell receptor beta chains from one sample, sequenced in a study of blood T cells in healthy people across ages. TCRdb re-called the 5' RACE reads with MiXCR, one entry per CDR3 protein. The sample includes about 1,500,000 distinct CDR3 sequences, 40% to 50% of them seen just once. Material: blood. These TCRs come from a woman under 30 in good health. CDR3s include the opening cysteine and the closing phenylalanine or tryptophan. A D gene is named only where the DNA matches it firmly. The size entry is marked missing in some rows and otherwise reads once, few, many or a size class.

j_gene: TRBJ1-6; abundance: .; d_gene: .; v_gene: TRBV5-1; CDR3nt: TGTGCCAGCACACCTGAGGGGGGGAACTCACCCCTCCACTTT; CDR3aa: CASTPEGGNSPLHF
j_gene: TRBJ2-1; abundance: .; d_gene: .; v_gene: TRBV29-1; CDR3nt: TGCAGCGTTGCCCCCCGGGGGTGGGGGACCGATGAGCAGTTCTTC; CDR3aa: CSVAPRGWGTDEQFF
j_gene: TRBJ2-3; abundance: few; d_gene: .; v_gene: TRBV6-5; CDR3nt: TGTGCCAGCAGTTACCCGACAGGTAGCACAGATACGCAGTATTTT; CDR3aa: CASSYPTGSTDTQYF
j_gene: TRBJ1-6; abundance: few; d_gene: .; v_gene: TRBV4-2; CDR3nt: TGTGCCAGCAGCCAAGACAGGGTCATGTCACCCCTCCACTTT; CDR3aa: CASSQDRVMSPLHF
j_gene: TRBJ2-3; abundance: few; d_gene: .; v_gene: TRBV9; CDR3nt: TGTGCCAGCAGCGCGAGCGGCAAGGATACGCAGTATTTT; CDR3aa: CASSASGKDTQYF
j_gene: TRBJ2-7; abundance: many; d_gene: .; v_gene: TRBV5-1; CDR3nt: TGCGCCAGCAGCTTGGTGGGTGACGAGCAGTACTTC; CDR3aa: CASSLVGDEQYF
j_gene: TRBJ2-1; abundance: .; d_gene: TRBD2; v_gene: TRBV27; CDR3nt: TGTGCCAGCAGCGCGGGAGGAGCCTACAATGAGCAGTTCTTC; CDR3aa: CASSAGGAYNEQFF
j_gene: TRBJ2-1; abundance: .; d_gene: .; v_gene: TRBV18; CDR3nt: TGTGCCAGCTCACCACCGCCAGGGTCCTCCTACAATGAGCAGTTCTTC; CDR3aa: CASSPPPGSSYNEQFF
j_gene: TRBJ1-2; abundance: few; d_gene: TRBD1; v_gene: TRBV7-2; CDR3nt: TGTGCCAGCAGCTTAGGGGACAGACTAGGAGACACCTTC; CDR3aa: CASSLGDRLGDTF
j_gene: TRBJ1-1; abundance: .; d_gene: .; v_gene: TRBV12-3/TRBV12-4; CDR3nt: TGTGCCAGCACCCCCGGGGCTGAAGCTTTCTTT; CDR3aa: CASTPGAEAFF
j_gene: TRBJ2-3; abundance: few; d_gene: TRBD2; v_gene: TRBV6-5; CDR3nt: TGTGCCAGCAGCCGTGGGAGGGTGAGGACAGATACGCAGTATTTT; CDR3aa: CASSRGRVRTDTQYF
j_gene: TRBJ1-2; abundance: .; d_gene: .; v_gene: TRBV6-1; CDR3nt: TGTGCCACCGCCTGGGGGCGTATTGCTGGCTATGGCTACACCTTC; CDR3aa: CATAWGRIAGYGYTF
j_gene: TRBJ1-1; abundance: .; d_gene: .; v_gene: TRBV5-1; CDR3nt: TGCGCCAGCAGCTCCCCAGGGGCCGCTGAAGCTTTCTTT; CDR3aa: CASSSPGAAEAFF
j_gene: TRBJ1-4; abundance: few; d_gene: TRBD1; v_gene: TRBV20-1; CDR3nt: TGCAGTGTCCCGACAGGGGGAAGGGAAAAACTGTTTTTT; CDR3aa: CSVPTGGREKLFF
j_gene: TRBJ2-2; abundance: .; d_gene: .; v_gene: TRBV14; CDR3nt: TGTGCCAGCAGCCAAGTAGGCTATGGTTCCGGGAAGCTGTTTTTT; CDR3aa: CASSQVGYGSGKLFF
j_gene: TRBJ1-2; abundance: .; d_gene: TRBD1; v_gene: TRBV4-1; CDR3nt: TGCGCCAGCAGCCAAGGACAGGGGAATCTCTATGGCTACACCTTC; CDR3aa: CASSQGQGNLYGYTF
j_gene: TRBJ2-1; abundance: .; d_gene: TRBD2; v_gene: TRBV20-1; CDR3nt: TGCAGTGCTAGGGGCGGGACTAGGGGGGTGGTCTACAATGAGCAGTTCTTC; CDR3aa: CSARGGTRGVVYNEQFF
j_gene: TRBJ1-2; abundance: .; d_gene: .; v_gene: TRBV30; CDR3nt: TGTGCCTGGAACAGACAGGCCCCGGGAGGCTACACCTTC; CDR3aa: CAWNRQAPGGYTF
j_gene: TRBJ1-1; abundance: .; d_gene: .; v_gene: TRBV3-1; CDR3nt: TGTGCCAGCAGCCAAGGGGACGCTGAAGCTTTCTTT; CDR3aa: CASSQGDAEAFF
j_gene: TRBJ1-1; abundance: few; d_gene: .; v_gene: TRBV29-1; CDR3nt: TGCAGCGTATCACACCACAGGGATGAAGGGTGGGGGAACACTGAAGCTTTCTTT; CDR3aa: CSVSHHRDEGWGNTEAFF
j_gene: TRBJ2-7; abundance: .; d_gene: TRBD2; v_gene: TRBV2; CDR3nt: TGTGCCAGCAGTGCATGGGGGGGGAGCTCCTACGAGCAGTACTTC; CDR3aa: CASSAWGGSSYEQYF
j_gene: TRBJ2-1; abundance: few; d_gene: .; v_gene: TRBV2; CDR3nt: TGTGCCAGCAGTAAGAGGGACAGCGGGGGTAACGAGCAGTTCTTC; CDR3aa: CASSKRDSGGNEQFF
j_gene: TRBJ1-5; abundance: few; d_gene: TRBD1; v_gene: TRBV6-1; CDR3nt: TGTGCCAGCAGGGATCGGGACAGGAGCTTAAAGAGGAGCAATCAGCCCCAGCATTTT; CDR3aa: CASRDRDRSLKRSNQPQHF
j_gene: TRBJ1-2; abundance: .; d_gene: .; v_gene: TRBV30; CDR3nt: TGTGCCTGTTACCAGGATCCCCTCTATGGCTACACCTTC; CDR3aa: CACYQDPLYGYTF
j_gene: TRBJ2-3; abundance: few; d_gene: TRBD2; v_gene: TRBV20-1; CDR3nt: TGCAGTGCTAGAGGGACTAGCGGGGGGCAGGTAGATACGCAGTATTTT; CDR3aa: CSARGTSGGQVDTQYF
j_gene: TRBJ1-1; abundance: .; d_gene: TRBD1; v_gene: TRBV27; CDR3nt: TGTGCCAGCAGTCCAGGGACAGGGGCTCTGAACACTGAAGCTTTCTTT; CDR3aa: CASSPGTGALNTEAFF
j_gene: TRBJ2-3; abundance: .; d_gene: .; v_gene: TRBV12-5; CDR3nt: TGTGCTAGTGGTTTTTGGGGCAAATACAGGGAACGGTCCGGTCATGTGAGTGATACGCAGTATTTT; CDR3aa: CASGFWGKYRERSGHVSDTQYF
j_gene: TRBJ2-1; abundance: .; d_gene: .; v_gene: TRBV19; CDR3nt: TGTGCCAGTAGTGAGGGGGGATATCTCGATGAGCAGTTCTTC; CDR3aa: CASSEGGYLDEQFF
j_gene: TRBJ2-1; abundance: .; d_gene: TRBD1; v_gene: TRBV15; CDR3nt: TGTGCCACCAGCAGACAACCGACAGGGACATCCTACAATGAGCAGTTCTTC; CDR3aa: CATSRQPTGTSYNEQFF
j_gene: TRBJ1-1; abundance: once; d_gene: .; v_gene: TRBV5-5; CDR3nt: TGTGCCAGCAGCTTGCCTGGGGGGCTGGGCACTGAAGCTTTCTTT; CDR3aa: CASSLPGGLGTEAFF
j_gene: TRBJ2-7; abundance: few; d_gene: TRBD2; v_gene: TRBV20-1; CDR3nt: TGCAGTGCTTCTTTTCTAGCGGGTCGTCCCTACGAGCAGTACTTC; CDR3aa: CSASFLAGRPYEQYF
j_gene: TRBJ2-3; abundance: .; d_gene: .; v_gene: TRBV20-1; CDR3nt: TGCAGTAATCGGGGGGCCCGCGTTAACACAGATACGCAGTATTTT; CDR3aa: CSNRGARVNTDTQYF
j_gene: TRBJ2-7; abundance: many; d_gene: .; v_gene: TRBV29-1; CDR3nt: TGCAGCGTCGACCCGGACGGACCCTACGAGCAGTACTTC; CDR3aa: CSVDPDGPYEQYF
j_gene: TRBJ2-5; abundance: many; d_gene: .; v_gene: TRBV25-1; CDR3nt: TGTGCCAGCAGCCCCGCGACTAGAAGGGGAGAGACCCAGTACTTC; CDR3aa: CASSPATRRGETQYF
j_gene: TRBJ2-5; abundance: .; d_gene: TRBD2; v_gene: TRBV11-2; CDR3nt: TGTGCCAGCAACTATTTCCGGGGACTAGCGGGAGCCACTTACAATGAGCAGTACTTC; CDR3aa: CASNYFRGLAGATYNEQYF
j_gene: TRBJ2-3; abundance: few; d_gene: .; v_gene: TRBV3-1; CDR3nt: TGTGCCAGCAGCCAGTCCGAGGGGTTTGCGGGTACGCAGTATTTT; CDR3aa: CASSQSEGFAGTQYF
j_gene: TRBJ1-2; abundance: .; d_gene: .; v_gene: TRBV6-1; CDR3nt: TGTGCCAGCAGGAGGGTCATCAACTATGGCTACACCTTC; CDR3aa: CASRRVINYGYTF
j_gene: TRBJ1-2; abundance: .; d_gene: .; v_gene: TRBV12-3/TRBV12-4; CDR3nt: TGTGCCAGCAGTCCTTATTCTGAGGGATACTATGGCTACACCTTC; CDR3aa: CASSPYSEGYYGYTF
j_gene: TRBJ2-3; abundance: .; d_gene: .; v_gene: TRBV7-3; CDR3nt: TGTGCCAGCAGCTGCTCTAGCGTCGGCACAGATACGCAGTATTTT; CDR3aa: CASSCSSVGTDTQYF
j_gene: TRBJ2-3; abundance: .; d_gene: TRBD2; v_gene: TRBV5-1; CDR3nt: TGCGCCAGCTCCGGCGGGAGCACAAGCACAGATACGCAGTATTTT; CDR3aa: CASSGGSTSTDTQYF
j_gene: TRBJ1-6; abundance: few; d_gene: TRBD1; v_gene: TRBV6-5; CDR3nt: TGTGCCAGCACTGGACAGGCTAATTCACCCCTCCACTTT; CDR3aa: CASTGQANSPLHF
j_gene: TRBJ2-7; abundance: once; d_gene: .; v_gene: TRBV9; CDR3nt: TGTGTCAGCAGCGCCCCCGCTCCAGAGCAGTACTTC; CDR3aa: CVSSAPAPEQYF
j_gene: TRBJ2-1; abundance: .; d_gene: .; v_gene: TRBV11-3; CDR3nt: TGTGCCAGCAGCCCACAAGCGAGTAGGTACAATGAGCAGTTCTTC; CDR3aa: CASSPQASRYNEQFF
j_gene: TRBJ2-7; abundance: .; d_gene: TRBD1; v_gene: TRBV7-9; CDR3nt: TGTGCCAGCAGCCCCTGGGGGACAGGTTCCTACAATGAGCAGTACTTC; CDR3aa: CASSPWGTGSYNEQYF
j_gene: TRBJ2-5; abundance: few; d_gene: TRBD2; v_gene: TRBV20-1; CDR3nt: TGCAGTGCCGGGACTAGCGGTTTCAAAGAGACCCAGTACTTC; CDR3aa: CSAGTSGFKETQYF
j_gene: TRBJ2-5; abundance: .; d_gene: .; v_gene: TRBV12-3/TRBV12-4; CDR3nt: TGTGCCAGCACCCAGCTTAAAGGGGGTCAAGAGACCCAGTACTTC; CDR3aa: CASTQLKGGQETQYF
j_gene: TRBJ2-7; abundance: .; d_gene: TRBD2; v_gene: TRBV28; CDR3nt: TGTGCCGCCGCGGGGGGGTTTGAGCAGTACTTC; CDR3aa: CAAAGGFEQYF
j_gene: TRBJ2-5; abundance: .; d_gene: TRBD2; v_gene: TRBV27; CDR3nt: TGTGCCAGCAGTTTCGGGACTAGCGGGAGCGATGAGCAGTACTTC; CDR3aa: CASSFGTSGSDEQYF
j_gene: TRBJ2-1; abundance: .; d_gene: TRBD2; v_gene: TRBV20-1; CDR3nt: TGCAGTGCTAGACAGACTAGCGGGAGGAGCAATGAGCAGTTCTTC; CDR3aa: CSARQTSGRSNEQFF
j_gene: TRBJ2-7; abundance: few; d_gene: .; v_gene: TRBV28; CDR3nt: TGTGCCAGCTCAACCGCGGGCAGGGGTACGAGGGAGCAGTACTTC; CDR3aa: CASSTAGRGTREQYF
j_gene: TRBJ2-3; abundance: few; d_gene: TRBD2; v_gene: TRBV24-1; CDR3nt: TGTGCCACCAGTGATCCCTCCGGGACTAGCGGGGGTACAGATACGCAGTATTTT; CDR3aa: CATSDPSGTSGGTDTQYF
j_gene: TRBJ1-4; abundance: .; d_gene: .; v_gene: TRBV27; CDR3nt: TGTGCCAGCAGTTTCAGAGGGAATAATGAAAAACTGTTTTTT; CDR3aa: CASSFRGNNEKLFF
j_gene: TRBJ1-2; abundance: .; d_gene: TRBD1; v_gene: TRBV12-3/TRBV12-4; CDR3nt: TGTGCCAGCCGAAGACAGGGAGATGGTGTCGGCTACACCTTC; CDR3aa: CASRRQGDGVGYTF
j_gene: TRBJ1-1; abundance: .; d_gene: TRBD1; v_gene: TRBV20-1; CDR3nt: TGCAGGGCCCCGGGGACAGGGAGGGGCACTGAAGCTTTCTTT; CDR3aa: CRAPGTGRGTEAFF
j_gene: TRBJ1-2; abundance: .; d_gene: .; v_gene: TRBV27; CDR3nt: TGTGCCAGCAGTGGCCAGGGGCAGGGCTACACCTTC; CDR3aa: CASSGQGQGYTF
j_gene: TRBJ2-1; abundance: .; d_gene: TRBD1; v_gene: TRBV7-9; CDR3nt: TGTGCCAGCAGCCCGGACAGGAGCACTTCGAATGAGCAGTTCTTC; CDR3aa: CASSPDRSTSNEQFF
j_gene: TRBJ2-6; abundance: few; d_gene: .; v_gene: TRBV10-3; CDR3nt: TGTGCCACCTTAGATTACTCTGGGGCCAACGTCCTGACTTTC; CDR3aa: CATLDYSGANVLTF
j_gene: TRBJ2-7; abundance: .; d_gene: .; v_gene: TRBV6-1; CDR3nt: TGTGCCAGCAGTGACTACCCGGGACGGTCCTCCTACGAGCAGTACTTC; CDR3aa: CASSDYPGRSSYEQYF
j_gene: TRBJ2-1; abundance: few; d_gene: TRBD2; v_gene: TRBV12-3/TRBV12-4; CDR3nt: TGTGCCAGCAGCTTGGGACTAGCGGGCCTGAGAAGCAATGAGCAGTTCTTC; CDR3aa: CASSLGLAGLRSNEQFF
j_gene: TRBJ2-1; abundance: once; d_gene: .; v_gene: TRBV7-9; CDR3nt: TGTGCCAGCAGCTCGACTCGGAGGATGACCAACAATGGGCAGTTCTTC; CDR3aa: CASSSTRRMTNNGQFF